In this sample, the clone carrying this T cell receptor beta chain is medium-sized. TCRdb ran MiXCR on the PCR reads and lists one entry per CDR3 protein. The sample includes about 93,000 distinct CDR3 sequences, about 50% of them seen just once. This specimen comes from a study of CDR3 diversity in severe acne. CDR3 length: 14 amino acids. Germline V gene lookup returns CDR1 SNHLY and CDR2 FYNNEI. Trimming pared 3 bases from V and 4 bases from J, leaving 11 bases between. The gene calls are TRBV2 and TRBJ2-3; D gene unclear. The TCR comes from a male donor in good health, serving as a control. The sample taken for sequencing was blood. For the CDR3, the DNA is TGTGCCAGCAGTGAGTGGCATGCCCCAGATACGCAGTATTTT. Translating it yields CASSEWHAPDTQYF.